The rows below give T cell receptor beta chains drawn from one sample of a study of identifying expanded T cells in peripheral blood. Produced via immunoSEQ multiplex PCR; TCRdb's table is partial and in-frame only. In the table there are some 97,000 clones, 75% to 90% of which are singletons. The sequencing sample was made of blood. These receptors all stem from a person aged 18 to 75 in good health. CDR3s include the opening cysteine and the closing phenylalanine or tryptophan. D genes are given only for firm matches. Clone size is not always given. Where it is, it says once, few, many or a class for expanded clones.

CDR3 length	D gene	V gene	clone size	J gene	CDR3 protein	CDR3 DNA
14	NA	TRBV4-2	NA	TRBJ2-7	CASSQVGYSYEQYF	TGTGCCAGCAGCCAAGTAGGGTACTCCTACGAGCAGTACTTC
13	NA	TRBV6-1	few	TRBJ1-1	CASSAGTFTEAFF	TGTGCCAGCAGTGCAGGGACGTTCACTGAAGCTTTCTTT
17	NA	TRBV16	few	TRBJ2-2	CASTAVLSMSNTGELFF	TGTGCCAGCACCGCAGTCCTCAGCATGTCGAACACCGGGGAGCTGTTTTTT
14	NA	TRBV11-2	NA	TRBJ2-7	CASSLEVRFYEQYF	TGTGCCAGCAGCTTAGAGGTTCGGTTCTACGAGCAGTACTTC
14	NA	TRBV5-1	NA	TRBJ2-5	CASSPTSSEETQYF	TGCGCCAGCAGCCCCACTAGCAGCGAAGAGACCCAGTACTTC
17	TRBD1	TRBV19	NA	TRBJ1-5	CASSIRDRGLSNQPQHF	TGTGCCAGTAGTATCCGGGACAGGGGCTTAAGCAATCAGCCCCAGCATTTT
16	TRBD2	TRBV7-8	NA	TRBJ2-5	CASSLAPAGAAETQYF	TGTGCCAGCAGCTTAGCTCCAGCGGGAGCCGCAGAGACCCAGTACTTC
14	NA	TRBV18	NA	TRBJ2-7	CASSPPTTNYEQYF	TGTGCCAGCTCACCACCGACGACAAATTACGAGCAGTACTTC
15	NA	TRBV6-5	NA	TRBJ1-1	CASSSSYPRGTEAFF	TGTGCCAGCAGTTCTTCTTACCCCAGGGGCACTGAAGCTTTCTTT
15	NA	TRBV5-8	NA	TRBJ2-3	CASSLVVGAPDTQYF	TGTGCCAGCAGCTTGGTAGTGGGGGCCCCAGATACGCAGTATTTT
14	NA	TRBV5-6	NA	TRBJ1-2	CASSFRQANYGYTF	TGTGCCAGCAGCTTCCGGCAGGCTAACTATGGCTACACCTTC
15	NA	TRBV7-9	NA	TRBJ2-5	CASSPRSGWGETQYF	TGTGCCAGCAGCCCACGATCGGGTTGGGGAGAGACCCAGTACTTC
16	TRBD2	TRBV4-2	NA	TRBJ2-5	CASSQDISGGGETQYF	TGTGCCAGCAGCCAAGATATTAGCGGGGGCGGGGAGACCCAGTACTTC
13	NA	TRBV4-1	NA	TRBJ1-1	CASSPSGSTEAFF	TGCGCCAGCAGCCCAAGTGGGAGTACTGAAGCTTTCTTT
15	NA	TRBV6-5	NA	TRBJ1-1	CASSYSRQRNTEAFF	TGTGCCAGCAGTTACTCGAGACAGAGGAACACTGAAGCTTTCTTT
15	NA	TRBV6-5	NA	TRBJ1-2	CASSYSVGQIYGYTF	TGTGCCAGCAGTTACTCTGTGGGGCAGATCTATGGCTACACCTTC
15	NA	TRBV4-2	NA	TRBJ1-1	CASSQGVGANTEAFF	TGTGCCAGCAGCCAAGGAGTGGGGGCGAACACTGAAGCTTTCTTT
11	NA	TRBV25-1	NA	TRBJ1-2	CASRHNYGYTF	TGTGCCAGCAGACACAACTATGGCTACACCTTC
16	NA	TRBV30	NA	TRBJ1-5	CAWSLSGGGGNQPQHF	TGTGCCTGGAGTCTCTCCGGGGGAGGGGGCAATCAGCCCCAGCATTTT